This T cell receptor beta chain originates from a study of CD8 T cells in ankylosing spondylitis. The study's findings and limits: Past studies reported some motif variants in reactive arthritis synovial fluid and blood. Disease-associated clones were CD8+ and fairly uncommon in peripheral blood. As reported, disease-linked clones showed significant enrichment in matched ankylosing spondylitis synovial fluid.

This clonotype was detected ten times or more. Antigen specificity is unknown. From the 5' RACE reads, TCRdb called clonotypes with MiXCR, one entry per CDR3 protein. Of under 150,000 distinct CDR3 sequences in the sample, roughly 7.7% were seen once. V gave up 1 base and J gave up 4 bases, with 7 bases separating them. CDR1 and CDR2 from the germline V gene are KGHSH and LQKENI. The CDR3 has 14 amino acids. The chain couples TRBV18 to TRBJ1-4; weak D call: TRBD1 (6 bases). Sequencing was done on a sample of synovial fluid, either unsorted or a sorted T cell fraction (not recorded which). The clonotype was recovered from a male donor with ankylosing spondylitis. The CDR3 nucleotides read TGTGCCAGCTCACCACGACAGGATAATGAAAAACTGTTTTTT. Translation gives CASSPRQDNEKLFF.